Each of the 28 T cell receptor beta chains below was sequenced from the same sample in a study of OX40 agonist ivuxolimab in advanced cancers. Repertoires were generated with immunoSEQ multiplex PCR, while TCRdb's copy carries only in-frame clones and drops some. Among about 94,000 clones, around 87% were seen once, and the ten largest hold under 0.35%. The sample was CD4+ or CD8+ T cells sorted from blood, taken in a trial of the OX40 agonist ivuxolimab. The source is an adult with an advanced solid tumor such as melanoma, head and neck, liver or kidney cancer.

The chain employs TRBV6-4 and TRBJ1-2, with D possibly matching TRBD1 (5 bases). This CDR3 comprises 13 residues. Germline CDR1 reads MRHNA; CDR2 reads SNTAGT. Trimming shortened V by 6 bases and J by 6 bases, and 14 bases separated the two germline ends. The CDR3 sequence: CASSQETGHGYTF. DNA of the CDR3: TGTGCCAGCAGCCAGGAAACAGGACATGGCTACACCTTC.

Comment on this clone: Other DNA sequences of this sample code for an identical CDR3. The gene calls are TRBV15 and TRBJ1-4; tentative D call: TRBD1 (6 bases). Germline V CDR1 and CDR2: LNHNV, YYDKDF (reference sequence). V shed 0 bases and J shed 8 bases, with 10 bases lying between them. The CDR3 loop spans 14 amino acids. The CDR3 sequence is CATSRDRGAEKLFF. The DNA for the CDR3 is TGTGCCACCAGCAGAGATAGGGGGGCAGAAAAACTGTTTTTT.

The V and J genes are TRBV6-5 and TRBJ2-3; 9 bases match TRBD2. The CDR3 length is 14 residues. The junction had 7 bases not matched to a gene; V was cut back by 7 bases and J by 5 bases. Germline-derived CDR1 and CDR2 are MNHEY and SVGAGI. CDR3 coding DNA: TGTGCCAGCATGGCGGGGGGGCTGTTAGATACGCAGTATTTT. Its translation: CASMAGGLLDTQYF.

The genes are TRBV2 and TRBJ2-7, with TRBD2 as a possible D gene (6 bases). The length of the CDR3 is 16 residues. CDR1 is SNHLY, CDR2 FYNNEI, per germline. Trimming removed 6 bases from V and 3 bases from J, with 21 bases in between. The CDR3 nucleotides are TGTGCCAGCAGGGCCGGGGGACTCTTGATCATCTACGAGCAGTACTTC. It encodes CASRAGGLLIIYEQYF.

The chain carries TRBV18 and TRBJ1-5, with D possibly TRBD1 on 6 matching bases. Germline V gene sequence: CDR1 KGHSH, CDR2 LQKENI. Trimming shortened V by 2 bases and J by 0 bases, and 20 bases separated the two germline ends. The CDR3 runs to 19 residues. The CDR3 here is CASSPLGGGGGYSNQPQHF. Written as DNA, the CDR3 is TGTGCCAGCTCACCATTGGGCGGAGGAGGGGGTTATAGCAATCAGCCCCAGCATTTT.

V and J are TRBV5-1 and TRBJ2-1; TRBD2 might be the D (5 bases). V lost 7 bases and J 6 bases, leaving 20 bases between the germline ends. In germline, CDR1 is SGHRS, CDR2 YFSETQ. The CDR3 is made up of 15 amino acids. The CDR3 loop reads CASRGARGPPNEQFF. In DNA, the CDR3 is TGCGCCAGCCGGGGTGCACGCGGACCTCCCAATGAGCAGTTCTTC.

J is TRBJ1-3 and V is TRBV11-2, with D possibly matching TRBD1 (5 bases). Germline CDR1 and CDR2: SGHAT and FQNNGV. The V end lost 3 bases, the J end lost 2 bases, and 11 bases lay between the germline ends. This CDR3 has 15 residues. The CDR3 here is CASSLEGMTGNTIYF. The CDR3 nucleotides are TGTGCCAGCAGCTTGGAGGGGATGACTGGAAACACCATATATTTT. Supplemented by reference TRBV11-2 and TRBJ1-3, the full variable domain reads EAGVAQSPRYKIIEKRQSVAFWCNPISGHATLYWYQQILGQGPKLLIQFQNNGVVDDSQLPKDRFSAERLKGVDSTLKIQPAKLEDSAVYLCASSLEGMTGNTIYFGEGSWLTVV.

V gene TRBV11-2 combines with J gene TRBJ2-4, with 10 positions matching TRBD2. The CDR3 contains 17 residues. V dropped 1 base and J dropped 3; count of bases not matched to a gene: 6. The germline CDR1 and CDR2 sequences are SGHAT and FQNNGV. The CDR3 region is CASSLVDVAGGKNIQYF. Written as DNA, the CDR3 is TGTGCCAGCAGCTTAGTGGATGTAGCGGGGGGCAAAAACATTCAGTACTTC.

The chain is built from TRBV10-3 and TRBJ2-3, with 9 bases fitting TRBD2. The CDR3 has 17 residues. The junction had 10 bases not matched to a gene; V was cut back by 6 bases and J by 0 bases. Germline CDR1 and CDR2: ENHRY and SYGVKD. In nucleotides, the CDR3 is TGTGCCATCAGCGTGGGACTAGCCCTTGGGAGCACAGATACGCAGTATTTT. This gives the protein CAISVGLALGSTDTQYF.

This clone was counted a few times. The chain uses TRBV7-7 and TRBJ2-2; D assignment may be TRBD1 or TRBD2 (5 bases each). The CDR3 loop spans 15 amino acids. Looked up from germline, CDR1 is SSHAT and CDR2 is FNYEAQ (reference sequence). The V end lost 2 bases, the J end lost 5 bases, and 12 bases lay between the germline ends. CDR3 protein: CASSLTSRETGELFF. The CDR3 DNA sequence: TGTGCCAGCAGCTTAACTTCCAGGGAGACCGGGGAGCTGTTTTTT.

The V and J genes are TRBV10-3 and TRBJ2-5; unclear D gene. There are 13 residues in the CDR3. Germline V gives CDR1 ENHRY, CDR2 SYGVKD. V was cut by 2 bases and J by 7 bases, with 11 bases left in between. The CDR3 protein is CAISEGSIGTQYF. CDR3 coding DNA: TGTGCCATCAGTGAGGGATCCATCGGGACCCAGTACTTC.

The count of this clone is one. The V call is TRBV6-6, the J call TRBJ2-1; TRBD1 agrees at 7 bases. The V segment lost 8 bases and the J segment 2 bases; nucleotides outside the gene matches: 3. The CDR3 is 13 residues long. Germline V gene lookup returns CDR1 MNHNY and CDR2 SVGAGI (reference sequence). The CDR3 protein is CASGTATYNEQFF. The CDR3 DNA follows: TGTGCCAGCGGGACAGCTACCTACAATGAGCAGTTCTTC.

This chain connects TRBV5-4 to TRBJ1-4, with 9 bases identical to TRBD1. The germline V gene has CDR1 SGHNT and CDR2 YYREEE (reference sequence). V lost 4 bases, J lost 11 bases, and 18 bases stayed unmatched. This CDR3 is 17 amino acids long. This chain's CDR3 is CASSGGSTGGASGKLFF. CDR3 sequence (DNA): TGTGCCAGCAGCGGGGGCTCAACAGGGGGCGCCTCTGGCAAACTGTTTTTT.

This chain connects TRBV5-6 to TRBJ2-1, with 7 bases that match TRBD1. Germline lookup yields CDR1 SGHDT and CDR2 YYEEEE. The CDR3 has 18 amino acids. Unmatched junction bases numbered 15, after V lost 6 bases and J lost 0 bases. The CDR3 sequence: CASIDRVRGPGSYNEQFF. CDR3 sequence (DNA): TGTGCCAGCATCGACCGCGTTAGGGGGCCTGGCTCCTACAATGAGCAGTTCTTC.

As concerns this clone: Different DNA sequences within this sample yield the same CDR3. The chain has TRBV25-1 and TRBJ2-7; D may be TRBD1 (6 bases). Trimming left V 3 bases short and J 2 bases short, with 14 bases between. Germline loops: CDR1 MGHDK, CDR2 SYGVNS. The CDR3 runs 15 residues. CDR3 protein: CASSEGDRLTYEQYF. The CDR3 coding sequence is TGTGCCAGCAGTGAGGGTGACAGGTTGACCTACGAGCAGTACTTC.

Concerning this clone itself: The same CDR3 also results from other DNA sequences found in this sample. This chain uses TRBV30 with TRBJ2-6; 10 bases fit TRBD1. Losses at the gene ends were 0 bases for V and 3 bases for J; bases not matched to a gene: 5. The CDR3 consists of 17 residues. Germline V lookup: CDR1 GTSNPN, CDR2 SVGIG (reference sequence). The CDR3: CAWSVDRGQGGANVLTF. The CDR3 DNA sequence: TGTGCCTGGAGTGTAGACAGGGGGCAGGGTGGGGCCAACGTCCTGACTTTC.

This chain connects TRBV5-4 to TRBJ1-4, with D tentatively TRBD1 (6 bases). This CDR3 is 15 amino acids long. Germline values: CDR1 SGHNT, CDR2 YYREEE (reference sequence). V lost 3 bases and J 8 bases, leaving 17 bases between the germline ends. The CDR3 DNA reads as TGTGCCAGCAGCTCCAGAACAGGGCTGAGGGAAAAACTGTTTTTT. It is translated as CASSSRTGLREKLFF.

V usage is TRBV7-8 and J usage is TRBJ1-3; D ambiguous. CDR1 is SGHVS, CDR2 FQNEAQ, per germline. Trimming cost V 0 bases and J 0 bases, with 15 bases left between them. CDR3 length: 18 amino acids. This CDR3 is CASSLARSWRISGNTIYF. In DNA, the CDR3 is TGTGCCAGCAGCTTAGCGCGCTCATGGCGGATCTCTGGAAACACCATATATTTT.

This chain links TRBV6-6 with TRBJ2-5; TRBD1 agrees at 7 bases. With 4 bases clipped from V and 2 bases from J, the junction kept 4 bases outside the gene matches. In germline, CDR1 is MNHNY, CDR2 SVGAGI (reference sequence). The CDR3 covers 14 residues. The CDR3 reads CASSSRDSQETQYF. In DNA form, the CDR3 reads TGTGCCAGCAGTTCCCGGGACAGTCAAGAGACCCAGTACTTC.

The chain joins TRBV30 to TRBJ2-2, with D uncertain. Deletions cut 1 base from V and 7 bases from J, with 13 bases between. Germline CDR1 GTSNPN, CDR2 SVGIG (reference sequence). The CDR3 length is 14 residues. The DNA for the CDR3 is TGTGCCTGGAGTGGTTCAATTATTAGCGGGGAGCTGTTTTTT. Encoded protein: CAWSGSIISGELFF.

The chain recombines TRBV5-1 with TRBJ2-2, with TRBD2 matching over 9 bases. V lost 0 bases and J lost 0; bases outside the gene matches: 12. Germline CDR1 reads SGHRS; CDR2 reads YFSETQ. This CDR3 has 20 residues. The CDR3 DNA reads as TGCGCCAGCAGCTTGGTTTCCCAGCGGGGGGCATTTACGAACACCGGGGAGCTGTTTTTT. Amino acid sequence: CASSLVSQRGAFTNTGELFF.

The chain joins TRBV6-6 to TRBJ1-2; D is ambiguous. Trimming cost V 2 bases and J 5 bases, with 15 bases left between them. Germline CDR1 reads MNHNY; CDR2 reads SVGAGI (reference sequence). This CDR3 spans 15 amino acids. For the CDR3, the DNA is TGTGCCAGCAGTTACGGCCAGGCCCCCCTATATGGCTACACCTTC. This gives the protein CASSYGQAPLYGYTF.

The V call is TRBV6-1, the J call TRBJ2-1; 8 bases agree with TRBD2. Germline assignment: CDR1 MNHNS and CDR2 SASEGT. The trim removed 2 bases at V and 11 bases at J, leaving 14 bases unmatched. The CDR3 is made up of 16 amino acids. CDR3 nucleotides: TGTGCCAGCAGTGAACGTGAGAGGCTAGCGGGCCCCCAGCAGTTCTTC. This gives the protein CASSERERLAGPQQFF.

V is TRBV7-9 and J is TRBJ2-3; TRBD2 agrees at 9 bases. Germline V gene lookup returns CDR1 SEHNR and CDR2 FQNEAQ (reference sequence). With V trimmed by 5 bases and J by 2 bases, 5 bases remained unmatched. The CDR3 is made up of 15 amino acids. The CDR3 coding sequence is TGTGCCAGCAGCGCGGTAGCGGGGGCCACAGATACGCAGTATTTT. It translates to CASSAVAGATDTQYF.

CDR3 protein: CASSTGRGGRNTEAFF. The CDR3 DNA is TGTGCCAGCAGTACCGGCAGGGGCGGAAGGAACACTGAAGCTTTCTTT. The chain carries TRBV6-6 and TRBJ1-1; D is perhaps TRBD1 (6 bases). From germline, CDR1 is MNHNY and CDR2 SVGAGI (reference sequence). The CDR3 is 16 amino acids. Deletions cut 5 bases from V and 1 base from J, with 17 bases between.

The V and J genes are TRBV18 and TRBJ2-1; 9 nucleotides align to TRBD1. V shed 1 base and J 3 bases; nucleotides not matched to a gene: 4. The V gene's germline CDR1 is KGHSH and CDR2 LQKENI. CDR3 length: 16 residues. The CDR3 spells CASSPRDRVRYNEQFF. As DNA, the CDR3 is TGTGCCAGCTCACCACGGGACAGGGTACGCTACAATGAGCAGTTCTTC.

This sequence joins TRBV5-6 and TRBJ2-5; perhaps TRBD1 as D (5 bases). The CDR3 covers 12 residues. Germline V gene sequence: CDR1 SGHDT, CDR2 YYEEEE. V was trimmed by 4 bases and J by 5 bases, leaving 9 bases between them. For the CDR3, the DNA is TGTGCCAGCAGCCAAGGGGTCGAGACCCAGTACTTC. Amino acid sequence: CASSQGVETQYF.

This rearrangement joins TRBV2 to TRBJ2-3; tentatively, D is TRBD1 (6 bases). The germline gives CDR1 SNHLY, CDR2 FYNNEI. This CDR3 is built from 13 residues. V lost 7 bases to trimming and J lost 3 bases, with 11 bases between them. The CDR3 loop is CASKFTGTDTQYF. In DNA, the CDR3 is TGTGCCAGCAAGTTTACAGGGACAGATACGCAGTATTTT.